The 10 T cell receptor beta chains below all came from one sample that was sequenced in a study of technical replicates of blood from several donors. Sequenced by immunoSEQ multiplex PCR; TCRdb stores in-frame clones only, minus some. The sample includes approximately 94,000 clones, about 96% of them seen just once. The sequenced sample was T cells isolated from PBMCs. The source of these receptors is a human donor in good health.

V usage is TRBV25-1 and J usage is TRBJ2-7; D is perhaps TRBD1 (6 bases). CDR3 length: 13 amino acids. Trimming shortened V by 2 bases and J by 3 bases, and 8 bases separated the two germline ends. CDR1 is MGHDK and CDR2 is SYGVNS in the germline V gene. In nucleotides, the CDR3 is TGTGCCAGCAGTGAAGGGGGCGACTACGAGCAGTACTTC. It encodes CASSEGGDYEQYF.

The chain links TRBV9 to TRBJ2-3; 9 bases map to TRBD2. Germline CDR1 is SGDLS and CDR2 is YYNGEE. This CDR3 spans 16 amino acids. The V segment lost 2 bases and the J segment 2 bases; nucleotides outside the gene matches: 6. The CDR3 spells CASSVGSSGTTDTQYF. The CDR3 nucleotides are TGTGCCAGCAGCGTCGGATCTAGCGGGACCACAGATACGCAGTATTTT.

V usage is TRBV5-8 and J usage is TRBJ1-5, with TRBD1 identical over 7 bases. The ends lost 1 base at V and 6 bases at J; junction bases unmatched: 7. Germline CDR1 is SGHTS and CDR2 is YDEGEE. CDR3 size: 15 residues. Written as DNA, the CDR3 is TGTGCCAGCAGCTTGAAGGGGGCTTTGGGTCAGCCCCAGCATTTT. It specifies CASSLKGALGQPQHF.

This clone has a single count. V usage is TRBV10-3 and J usage is TRBJ1-3; 9 nucleotides align to TRBD1. The germline V gene encodes CDR1 ENHRY and CDR2 SYGVKD. V lost 10 bases, J lost 1 base, and 8 bases stayed unmatched. This CDR3 is 15 amino acids long. The CDR3 reads CATGQGSGSGNTIYF. The CDR3 nucleotides are TGTGCCACTGGACAGGGGTCGGGTTCTGGAAACACCATATATTTT.

V is TRBV28 and J is TRBJ2-7; D unresolved. CDR1 and CDR2 from the germline V gene are MDHEN and SYDVKM. CDR3 size: 12 residues. V dropped 8 bases and J dropped 5 bases, with 13 bases sitting between them. The CDR3 reads CASYHGSHEQYF. CDR3 coding DNA: TGTGCCAGCTACCACGGGTCCCACGAGCAGTACTTC. Together with reference TRBV28 and TRBJ2-7, the CDR3 gives the full variable domain: DVKVTQSSRYLVKRTGEKVFLECVQDMDHENMFWYRQDPGLGLRLIYFSYDVKMKEKGDIPEGYSVSREKKERFSLILESASTNQTSMYLCASYHGSHEQYFGPGTRLTVT.

CDR3 sequence (DNA): TGCGCCAGCAGCTTAGCGGGTGGTCTCAATGAGCAGTTCTTC. This codes for CASSLAGGLNEQFF. V is TRBV4-1 and J is TRBJ2-1; TRBD2 matches at 7 bases. The CDR3 extends over 14 amino acids. V was clipped by 5 bases and J by 6 bases; unmatched bases: 7. The germline V gene encodes CDR1 MGHRA and CDR2 YSYEKL.

J is TRBJ1-2 and V is TRBV9, with TRBD1 matching 7 bases. CDR1 SGDLS and CDR2 YYNGEE come from the germline V gene. Trimming at V came to 3 bases and at J to 7 bases, leaving 3 bases not matched to a gene. CDR3 length: 12 residues. The CDR3 here is CASSGQGSGYTF. The DNA of the CDR3 is TGTGCCAGCAGCGGACAGGGTAGTGGCTACACCTTC.

The table lists this clone with a count of one. The chain carries TRBV15 and TRBJ2-7; no definite D call. This CDR3 contains 12 residues. The V gene's germline CDR1 is LNHNV and CDR2 YYDKDF (reference sequence). V was cut by 2 bases and J by 1 base, with 3 bases left in between. CDR3 bases: TGTGCCACCAGCAGACCTTCCTACGAGCAGTACTTC. Residues: CATSRPSYEQYF.

This sequence joins TRBV7-2 and TRBJ1-4; no clear D gene. The CDR3 consists of 15 residues. Germline loops: CDR1 SGHTA, CDR2 FQGNSA. V was shortened by 5 bases and J by 3 bases, with 13 bases between the two germline ends. DNA for the CDR3: TGTGCCAGCAGCCTAGACGCCGGGGCTAATGAAAAACTGTTTTTT. It is translated as CASSLDAGANEKLFF.

The chain carries TRBV19 and TRBJ2-1; TRBD2 is a possible D gene (6 bases). This CDR3 is 16 amino acids long. Trimming left V 4 bases short and J 7 bases short, with 20 bases between. Germline CDR1 is LNHDA and CDR2 is SQIVND (reference sequence). CDR3 protein: CASSRAHAGRRNEQFF. In DNA form, the CDR3 reads TGTGCCAGTAGTAGGGCCCACGCGGGACGAAGGAATGAGCAGTTCTTC.